The 31 T cell receptor beta chains below all came from one sample that was sequenced in a study of blood T cells in healthy people across ages. Alongside a J-beta primer mix, a sample-barcoded 5' primer served in a second PCR lasting roughly 7 to 12 cycles. TCRdb passed the 5' RACE reads through MiXCR, listing each CDR3 protein once. The sample carries roughly 800,000 distinct CDR3 sequences, 35% to 40% recorded once. The sequencing sample was made of blood. Source of these receptors: a man in his late teens or twenties in good health.

Worth noting for this clonotype: It may be a read error: a sequence one base away is much more abundant. The chain joins TRBV6-2 or TRBV6-3 to TRBJ1-2; TRBD1 is a possible D gene (5 bases). This CDR3 has 13 residues. Trimming removed 2 bases from V and 9 bases from J, with 13 bases in between. Germline loops: CDR1 MNHEY, CDR2 SVGEGT. The CDR3 region has the DNA TGTGCCAGCAGTTACGGGGGTGGTTATAGCTACACCTTC. It is translated as CASSYGGGYSYTF.

This clonotype showed up just a few times. The rearrangement uses TRBV6-2 or TRBV6-3 and TRBJ1-1; tentative D call: TRBD1 (5 bases). In germline, CDR1 is MNHEY, CDR2 SVGEGT. The V end lost 0 bases, the J end lost 10 bases, and 12 bases lay between the germline ends. This CDR3 is 13 amino acids long. The CDR3 region has the DNA TGTGCCAGCAGTTACTCCGCAGGGTTGGGAGCTTTCTTT. Translation: CASSYSAGLGAFF.

This clonotype was seen only a few times. The V and J genes are TRBV6-2 or TRBV6-3 and TRBJ2-7; D may be TRBD2 (6 bases). The germline V gene encodes CDR1 MNHEY and CDR2 SVGEGT. This CDR3 is 13 amino acids long. The ends were cut back, 6 bases at V and 6 bases at J, with 15 bases in the middle. CDR3 sequence reads: CASRKLGGGEQYF. In DNA form, the CDR3 reads TGTGCCAGCAGAAAACTTGGGGGAGGCGAGCAGTACTTC.

V is TRBV5-1 and J is TRBJ1-1, with unresolved D. This CDR3 region has 14 residues. Trimming took 6 bases from V and 3 from J, leaving 15 bases between them. CDR1 is SGHRS and CDR2 is YFSETQ in the germline V gene. The DNA of the CDR3 is TGCGCCAGCACCCTGGCAGGAGGCGACACTGAAGCTTTCTTT. Protein sequence: CASTLAGGDTEAFF. Complete variable domain (other parts from reference TRBV5-1 and TRBJ1-1): KAGVTQTPRYLIKTRGQQVTLSCSPISGHRSVSWYQQTPGQGLQFLFEYFSETQRNKGNFPGRFSGRQFSNSRSEMNVSTLELGDSALYLCASTLAGGDTEAFFGQGTRLTVV.

The sample holds many counts of this clonotype. This sequence joins TRBV7-9 and TRBJ2-5; D might be TRBD1 (5 bases). CDR1 and CDR2 from the germline V gene are SEHNR and FQNEAQ (reference sequence). Trimming removed 3 bases from V and 2 bases from J, with 7 bases in between. This CDR3 is built from 13 residues. CDR3 bases: TGTGCCAGCAGCTTCGACAGACAAGAGACCCAGTACTTC. It encodes CASSFDRQETQYF. The full variable domain, its missing parts supplied by reference TRBV7-9 and TRBJ2-5, is DTGVSQNPRHKITKRGQNVTFRCDPISEHNRLYWYRQTLGQGPEFLTYFQNEAQLEKSRLLSDRFSAERPKGSFSTLEIQRTEQGDSAMYLCASSFDRQETQYFGPGTRLLVL.

In its sample, this clonotype was seen many times. The J gene is TRBJ2-3, the V gene TRBV12-3 or TRBV12-4; the D gene is possibly TRBD2 (6 bases). The CDR3 spans 16 residues. Trimming shortened V by 5 bases and J by 5 bases, and 20 bases separated the two germline ends. CDR3 nucleotide sequence: TGTGCCAGCAGTCCCGGAGGTAAAGTCGGGAGAGATACGCAGTATTTT. This encodes CASSPGGKVGRDTQYF.

The chain has TRBV4-3 and TRBJ2-1; unclear D gene. In germline, CDR1 is LGHNA, CDR2 YSLEER. The germline V and J ends were trimmed by 1 base and 4 bases, with 11 bases remaining between them. This CDR3 has 15 residues. In DNA form, the CDR3 reads TGCGCCAGCAGCCAAGGGCCCAGCCGTTACAATGAGCAGTTCTTC. Translated, it gives CASSQGPSRYNEQFF.

Details on this clonotype: A much larger clone sits a single nucleotide away, making a read error possible. The chain has TRBV12-3 or TRBV12-4 and TRBJ2-5; 7 positions agree with TRBD1. The CDR3 spans 14 residues. Trimming took 6 bases from V and 5 from J; bases not matched to a gene: 9. CDR3 sequence (DNA): TGTGCCAGCAGCGTACAGGGGTTGGGTGAGACCCAGTACTTC. It encodes CASSVQGLGETQYF.

This chain joins TRBV20-1 and TRBJ2-7; 10 nucleotides line up with TRBD2. The CDR3 sequence is 14 residues long. From germline, CDR1 is DFQATT and CDR2 SNEGSKA (reference sequence). The ends lost 6 bases at V and 6 bases at J; junction bases unmatched: 11. The CDR3 loop is CSAKLLAGRIEQYF. In nucleotides, the CDR3 is TGCAGTGCCAAGCTACTAGCGGGGAGAATCGAGCAGTACTTC.

This clonotype was seen a few times. CDR3 in DNA: TGTGCCAGCAGCCAAGATCTTGACTCACAAGAGACCCAGTACTTC. Translated, it gives CASSQDLDSQETQYF. The chain recombines TRBV14 with TRBJ2-5; D ambiguous. The V gene's germline CDR1 is SGHDN and CDR2 FVKESK. The CDR3 is 15 amino acids. V was trimmed by 0 bases and J by 2 bases, leaving 10 bases between them.

V gene TRBV9 combines with J gene TRBJ2-1, with no clear D. The CDR3 runs 14 residues. Per germline, CDR1 SGDLS and CDR2 YYNGEE. Trimming took off 1 base at V and 9 bases at J, with 14 bases between the two ends. In DNA form, the CDR3 reads TGTGCCAGCAGCGTACTGCAGGAGCCTAGTGAGCAGTTCTTC. Translation gives CASSVLQEPSEQFF. Looking up the rest from reference TRBV9 and TRBJ2-1 gives the full variable domain: DSGVTQTPKHLITATGQRVTLRCSPRSGDLSVYWYQQSLDQGLQFLIQYYNGEERAKGNILERFSAQQFPDLHSELNLSSLELGDSALYFCASSVLQEPSEQFFGPGTRLTVL.

The chain uses TRBV11-2 and TRBJ1-1, with unresolved D. The CDR3 covers 15 residues. Per the germline V gene, CDR1 is SGHAT and CDR2 is FQNNGV. Deletions cut 0 bases from V and 5 bases from J, with 13 bases between. This CDR3 is CASSLEAGAGTEAFF. The CDR3 DNA reads TGTGCCAGCAGCTTAGAGGCGGGCGCGGGAACTGAAGCTTTCTTT.

The chain has TRBV10-3 and TRBJ2-7; 10 bases are a match to TRBD1. V dropped 7 bases and J dropped 7; count of bases not matched to a gene: 10. The CDR3 covers 14 residues. Germline V gene sequence: CDR1 ENHRY, CDR2 SYGVKD. The CDR3 DNA is TGTGCCATCAAGGACAGGGGGGGGTACAATGAGCAGTACTTC. Its protein product is CAIKDRGGYNEQYF.

This clonotype occurred a few times. The gene calls are TRBV6-2 or TRBV6-3 and TRBJ2-4; D gene ambiguous. This CDR3 comprises 16 residues. V shed 6 bases and J shed 0 bases, with 15 bases lying between them. Germline loops: CDR1 MNHEY, CDR2 SVGEGT. The CDR3 nucleotides are TGTGCCAGCAGCCCCAGACCCGTAGTAGCCAAAAACATTCAGTACTTC. Translation gives CASSPRPVVAKNIQYF.

This clonotype is a singleton in its sample. This chain's CDR3 is CASRSAQGTYEQYF. Written as DNA, the CDR3 is TGTGCCAGCAGGTCCGCTCAGGGAACCTACGAGCAGTACTTC. V usage is TRBV6-2 or TRBV6-3 and J usage is TRBJ2-7; D is perhaps TRBD1 (5 bases). The CDR3 totals 14 residues. Trimming left V 6 bases short and J 2 bases short, with 14 bases between. From germline, CDR1 is MNHEY and CDR2 SVGEGT.

The V gene is TRBV20-1, the J gene TRBJ2-5; tentative D call: TRBD2 (5 bases). The CDR3 loop spans 16 amino acids. Trimming removed 0 bases at V and 2 bases at J, with 16 bases between. The germline V gene encodes CDR1 DFQATT and CDR2 SNEGSKA (reference sequence). The CDR3 loop is CSARDYPGRTQETQYF. CDR3 coding DNA: TGCAGTGCTAGAGATTACCCCGGACGGACTCAAGAGACCCAGTACTTC.

This clonotype turned up a few times. The chain couples TRBV5-1 to TRBJ2-1, with 9 positions matching TRBD2. The J call is uncertain, as TRBJ2-7 better fits the DNA end. The V gene's germline CDR1 is SGHRS and CDR2 YFSETQ. The CDR3 is made up of 16 amino acids. The CDR3 DNA sequence: TGCGCCAGCAGACACGATAGCGGGAGCTCCTACAATGAGCAGTACTTC. Its translation: CASRHDSGSSYNEQYF.

This chain joins TRBV12-3 or TRBV12-4 and TRBJ2-5, with 12 positions matching TRBD2. The CDR3 totals 15 residues. The V segment lost 5 bases and the J segment 5 bases; nucleotides outside the gene matches: 6. CDR3 sequence: CASSSATSGSETQYF. The DNA for the CDR3 is TGTGCCAGCAGTAGCGCGACTAGCGGGAGCGAGACCCAGTACTTC.

This clonotype was seen at least ten times. The V call is TRBV20-1, the J call TRBJ1-2; D possibly corresponds to TRBD1 (5 bases). Germline loops: CDR1 DFQATT, CDR2 SNEGSKA (reference sequence). This CDR3 has 14 amino acids. The germline V and J ends were trimmed by 1 base and 8 bases, with 17 bases remaining between them. CDR3 residues: CSARGPSGGKGYTF. CDR3 sequence (DNA): TGCAGTGCTAGAGGTCCGTCGGGGGGGAAAGGCTACACCTTC.

The V gene is TRBV4-3, the J gene TRBJ1-2; the D gene is possibly TRBD1 (6 bases). Per germline, CDR1 LGHNA and CDR2 YSLEER. V dropped 1 base and J dropped 6 bases, with 18 bases sitting between them. This CDR3 spans 16 amino acids. DNA of the CDR3: TGCGCCAGCAGCCAAGCCCCGCAGGGGATGTTCAATGGCTACACCTTC. This sequence encodes CASSQAPQGMFNGYTF.

To note about this clonotype: Compared with germline, one end of the junction differs, possibly owing to a read error. V gene TRBV12-3 or TRBV12-4 combines with J gene TRBJ1-2, with TRBD1 matching 9 bases. The CDR3 runs to 13 residues. CDR3 in DNA: TGTACCAGCAGTTTCGGACAGGGGAATGGCTACACCTTC. Translating it yields CTSSFGQGNGYTF.

The rearrangement joins TRBV21-1 to TRBJ1-2; TRBD1 reflects the table's D call only, with no check against the DNA. TRBV21-1 is marked as a pseudogene. The CDR3 spans 16 residues. CDR3 in amino acids: CASSKWDSKLIDGYTF. The CDR3 DNA sequence: TGTGCCAGCAGCAAATGGGACAGTAAATTGATAGATGGCTACACCTTC.

This clonotype was detected only a few times. The chain recombines TRBV5-1 with TRBJ2-6; 7 bases fit TRBD1. The CDR3 consists of 16 residues. J lost 0 bases, V lost 4 bases, and 4 bases had no gene match. Germline CDR1 SGHRS, CDR2 YFSETQ. CDR3 in amino acids: CASSGTAYSGANVLTF. The CDR3 DNA sequence: TGCGCCAGCAGCGGGACAGCTTACTCTGGGGCCAACGTCCTGACTTTC.

About this clonotype itself: This may be a read error: a much more frequent sequence differs by one nucleotide. The DNA for the CDR3 is TGCGCCAGCAGCCAAGTCTCCGGGACAGGGTACAATGAGCAGTACTTC. This encodes CASSQVSGTGYNEQYF. The chain recombines TRBV4-1 with TRBJ2-7; 9 bases agree with TRBD1. Per the germline V gene, CDR1 is MGHRA and CDR2 is YSYEKL. With V trimmed by 1 base and J by 7 bases, 11 bases remained unmatched. There are 16 residues in the CDR3.

This clonotype was seen more than once but under ten times. The chain combines TRBV2 with TRBJ2-7, with a tentative D call TRBD2 (5 bases). V was cut by 2 bases and J by 7 bases, with 18 bases left in between. The CDR3 runs 15 residues. CDR1 is SNHLY and CDR2 is FYNNEI in the germline V gene. The CDR3 DNA reads as TGTGCCAGCAGTGAAAATCGAGCGGTTCGGCATGAGCAGTACTTC. Its translation is CASSENRAVRHEQYF.

The V and J genes are TRBV9 and TRBJ2-7, with 11 bases identical to TRBD2. The germline CDR1 and CDR2 sequences are SGDLS and YYNGEE. CDR3 size: 16 residues. V shed 3 bases and J 5 bases; nucleotides not matched to a gene: 10. The CDR3 bases are TGTGCCAGCAGCGGGTCTAGCGGGAGGACTTACAACGAGCAGTACTTC. Residues: CASSGSSGRTYNEQYF.

The V and J genes are TRBV6-2 or TRBV6-3 and TRBJ2-1, with a possible D match to TRBD2 (7 bases). The CDR3 contains 13 residues. Germline V gives CDR1 MNHEY, CDR2 SVGEGT. The V and J ends lost 8 bases and 8 bases respectively, with 16 bases between them. CDR3 nucleotide sequence: TGTGCCAGCCGCCAATCGGGGGGCGATGAGCAGTTCTTC. Encoded protein: CASRQSGGDEQFF.

This chain joins TRBV12-3 or TRBV12-4 and TRBJ1-1, with D tentatively TRBD1 (5 bases). Between the trimmed V and J ends, which lost 4 bases and 6 bases, there was a span of 15 bases. CDR3 length: 14 amino acids. The CDR3 nucleotides read TGTGCCAGCAGTTCGGCACAGGATCCCGCTGAAGCTTTCTTT. Translated, it gives CASSSAQDPAEAFF.

This clonotype was picked up many times. In DNA, the CDR3 is TGTGCCAGCAGTTACGACGGGGGCTCAGATACGCAGTATTTT. This translates into CASSYDGGSDTQYF. The chain has TRBV6-6 and TRBJ2-3, with D tentatively TRBD1 or TRBD2 (6 bases each). CDR1 and CDR2 (germline): MNHNY, SVGAGI (reference sequence). With 2 bases removed from V and 4 bases from J, the gap between germline ends came to 10 bases. The CDR3 length is 14 residues.

The DNA of the CDR3 is TGCAGTGCCCCACTAGCGGGGGGACTAATCTCCTACAATGAGCAGTTCTTC. Translating it yields CSAPLAGGLISYNEQFF. The chain is built from TRBV20-1 and TRBJ2-1, with 12 bases matching TRBD2. CDR1 is DFQATT and CDR2 is SNEGSKA in the germline V gene (reference sequence). The CDR3 extends over 17 amino acids. Trimming took 6 bases from V and 0 from J; bases not matched to a gene: 9.

In this sample, this clonotype turned up many times. The chain is built from TRBV5-1 and TRBJ1-2; D gene unclear. Trimming took 2 bases from V and 0 from J, leaving 14 bases between them. This CDR3 is built from 16 residues. CDR1 and CDR2 from the germline V gene are SGHRS and YFSETQ. CDR3 loop: CASSFDYSSSNYGYTF. DNA of the CDR3: TGCGCCAGCAGCTTCGACTACAGTTCCTCTAACTATGGCTACACCTTC.